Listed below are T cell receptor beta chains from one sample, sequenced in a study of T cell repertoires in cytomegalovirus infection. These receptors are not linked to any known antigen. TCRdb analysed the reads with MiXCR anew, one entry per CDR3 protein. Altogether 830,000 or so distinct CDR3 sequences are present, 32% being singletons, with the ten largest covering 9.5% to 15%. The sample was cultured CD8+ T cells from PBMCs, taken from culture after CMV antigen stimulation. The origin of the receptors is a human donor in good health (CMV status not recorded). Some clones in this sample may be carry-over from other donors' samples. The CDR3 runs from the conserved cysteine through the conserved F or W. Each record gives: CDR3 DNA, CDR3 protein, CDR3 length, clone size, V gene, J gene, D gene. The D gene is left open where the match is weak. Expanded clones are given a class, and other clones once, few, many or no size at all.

cdr3_nt: TGTGCCAGCAGGATCGGACAGCTCAGCTACGAGCAGTACTTC
cdr3_aa: CASRIGQLSYEQYF
cdr3_length: 14
clone_size: NA
v_call: TRBV6-1
j_call: TRBJ2-7
d_call: NA

cdr3_nt: TGTGCCAGCACGACAACCGGGACAGGGAGGAGGAGTTCTGAAGCTTTCTTT
cdr3_aa: CASTTTGTGRRSSEAFF
cdr3_length: 17
clone_size: few
v_call: TRBV7-8
j_call: TRBJ1-1
d_call: TRBD1

cdr3_nt: TGTGCCAGCAGTTTACACCCACCGGTGGGGGTCGATACAGATACGCAGTATTTT
cdr3_aa: CASSLHPPVGVDTDTQYF
cdr3_length: 18
clone_size: few
v_call: TRBV12-3/TRBV12-4
j_call: TRBJ2-3
d_call: NA

cdr3_nt: TGTGCCAGCAGTGAACCTAGGACGATGCTAGCCAAAAACATTCAGTACTTC
cdr3_aa: CASSEPRTMLAKNIQYF
cdr3_length: 17
clone_size: NA
v_call: TRBV6-1
j_call: TRBJ2-4
d_call: NA

cdr3_nt: TGTGCCAACAGAGACCTGGCGGGGGGCTACAATGAGCAGTTCTTC
cdr3_aa: CANRDLAGGYNEQFF
cdr3_length: 15
clone_size: NA
v_call: TRBV6-2/TRBV6-3
j_call: TRBJ2-1
d_call: TRBD2

cdr3_nt: TGTGCCAGCAGCTTAGTTGGCAGGGGTGTCGTAGCTTTCTTT
cdr3_aa: CASSLVGRGVVAFF
cdr3_length: 14
clone_size: few
v_call: TRBV7-9
j_call: TRBJ1-1
d_call: NA

cdr3_nt: TGCGCCAGCAGATGGGGTAAACTCAACAATGAGCAGTTCTTC
cdr3_aa: CASRWGKLNNEQFF
cdr3_length: 14
clone_size: NA
v_call: TRBV5-1
j_call: TRBJ2-1
d_call: NA

cdr3_nt: TGTGCCAGCAGCTTAGATCAGGTGCAGGGGGCCTACAATGAGCAGTTCTTC
cdr3_aa: CASSLDQVQGAYNEQFF
cdr3_length: 17
clone_size: few
v_call: TRBV11-2
j_call: TRBJ2-1
d_call: TRBD1

cdr3_nt: TGTGCCAGCAGTTCCGGGACAGGGGGTTTAAATGGCTACACCTTC
cdr3_aa: CASSSGTGGLNGYTF
cdr3_length: 15
clone_size: NA
v_call: TRBV6-5
j_call: TRBJ1-2
d_call: TRBD1

cdr3_nt: TGCGCCAGCAGCCTGTTAACCGGGACAGCTAATGAAAAACTGTTTTTT
cdr3_aa: CASSLLTGTANEKLFF
cdr3_length: 16
clone_size: NA
v_call: TRBV4-1
j_call: TRBJ1-4
d_call: TRBD1

cdr3_nt: TGTGCCAGTTCTATGAGAGCGGGGGACTCCTACGAGCAGTACTTC
cdr3_aa: CASSMRAGDSYEQYF
cdr3_length: 15
clone_size: NA
v_call: TRBV19
j_call: TRBJ2-7
d_call: TRBD2

cdr3_nt: TGTGCCAGCAGCTTGTTTGTCCAACCAACTAATGAAAAACTGTTTTTT
cdr3_aa: CASSLFVQPTNEKLFF
cdr3_length: 16
clone_size: few
v_call: TRBV5-5
j_call: TRBJ1-4
d_call: NA

cdr3_nt: TGTGCCAGCAGCTTAGAAGGTTTGGGGGCCTTTAAGTACGAGCAGTACTTC
cdr3_aa: CASSLEGLGAFKYEQYF
cdr3_length: 17
clone_size: few
v_call: TRBV7-2
j_call: TRBJ2-7
d_call: NA

cdr3_nt: TGTGCCAGCAGCGGAACCCAGGGGGGTCCCAATCAGCCCCAGCATTTT
cdr3_aa: CASSGTQGGPNQPQHF
cdr3_length: 16
clone_size: few
v_call: TRBV7-9
j_call: TRBJ1-5
d_call: TRBD1

cdr3_nt: TGTGCCACCAGTGATTACTCCGGGTTCCAAGAGACCCAGTACTTC
cdr3_aa: CATSDYSGFQETQYF
cdr3_length: 15
clone_size: few
v_call: TRBV24-1
j_call: TRBJ2-5
d_call: NA

cdr3_nt: TGCGCCAGCAGCCAAGATCCCTCTGGGGCCAACGTCCTGACTTTC
cdr3_aa: CASSQDPSGANVLTF
cdr3_length: 15
clone_size: NA
v_call: TRBV4-1
j_call: TRBJ2-6
d_call: NA

cdr3_nt: TGTGCCAGCAGTCACGGACATGGGGCCAGGGCAGATACGCAGTATTTT
cdr3_aa: CASSHGHGARADTQYF
cdr3_length: 16
clone_size: NA
v_call: TRBV27
j_call: TRBJ2-3
d_call: NA

cdr3_nt: TGTGCCAGCAGCGCACGGGACGGACAAGCCAAAAACATTCAGTACTTC
cdr3_aa: CASSARDGQAKNIQYF
cdr3_length: 16
clone_size: NA
v_call: TRBV7-9
j_call: TRBJ2-4
d_call: NA

cdr3_nt: TGTGCCAGCAGGGAGCAGGGGGCTAACACTGAAGCTTTCTTT
cdr3_aa: CASREQGANTEAFF
cdr3_length: 14
clone_size: NA
v_call: TRBV6-2/TRBV6-3
j_call: TRBJ1-1
d_call: TRBD1

cdr3_nt: TGTGCCAGCAGCTTAGCCGTCACAGAGCCCCAGCATTTT
cdr3_aa: CASSLAVTEPQHF
cdr3_length: 13
clone_size: NA
v_call: TRBV7-9
j_call: TRBJ1-5
d_call: NA

cdr3_nt: TGTGCTAGCAGCTCCTGGACGGACCGGGAGCAGTTCTTC
cdr3_aa: CASSSWTDREQFF
cdr3_length: 13
clone_size: few
v_call: TRBV7-7
j_call: TRBJ2-1
d_call: NA

cdr3_nt: TGTGCCAGCAGTTTTGACGCGCCTATGGATACGCAGTATTTT
cdr3_aa: CASSFDAPMDTQYF
cdr3_length: 14
clone_size: few
v_call: TRBV27
j_call: TRBJ2-3
d_call: NA

cdr3_nt: TGTGCCAGCAGCAACCGAGCAGCCGGCTCCTACAATGAGCAGTTCTTC
cdr3_aa: CASSNRAAGSYNEQFF
cdr3_length: 16
clone_size: once
v_call: TRBV6-6
j_call: TRBJ2-1
d_call: NA

cdr3_nt: TGTGCCATCAGTGAGCCAGGAGACGTCACAGATACGCAGTATTTT
cdr3_aa: CAISEPGDVTDTQYF
cdr3_length: 15
clone_size: NA
v_call: TRBV10-3
j_call: TRBJ2-3
d_call: NA

cdr3_nt: TGCGCCAGCGGGGGGCTTGGTGAGCAGTTCTTC
cdr3_aa: CASGGLGEQFF
cdr3_length: 11
clone_size: NA
v_call: TRBV5-1
j_call: TRBJ2-1
d_call: NA

cdr3_nt: TGTGCCAGCAGCTTACTAGCGGTGTTGACAGATACGCAGTATTTT
cdr3_aa: CASSLLAVLTDTQYF
cdr3_length: 15
clone_size: many
v_call: TRBV7-8
j_call: TRBJ2-3
d_call: TRBD2

cdr3_nt: TGCAGTGCCCTACCCCGGAATGAAGCTTTCTTT
cdr3_aa: CSALPRNEAFF
cdr3_length: 11
clone_size: NA
v_call: TRBV20-1
j_call: TRBJ1-1
d_call: NA

cdr3_nt: TGTGCCAGCAGTTTAGACCCGGGGGGAAAGGATGAAAAACTGTTTTTT
cdr3_aa: CASSLDPGGKDEKLFF
cdr3_length: 16
clone_size: many
v_call: TRBV12-3/TRBV12-4
j_call: TRBJ1-4
d_call: NA

cdr3_nt: TGTGCCAGCAAGGGGACACACTATGGCTACACCTTC
cdr3_aa: CASKGTHYGYTF
cdr3_length: 12
clone_size: NA
v_call: TRBV2
j_call: TRBJ1-2
d_call: NA

cdr3_nt: TGTGCCAGCAGCCGGACAGGGGGCCAGGACATTCAGTACTTC
cdr3_aa: CASSRTGGQDIQYF
cdr3_length: 14
clone_size: NA
v_call: TRBV28
j_call: TRBJ2-4
d_call: TRBD1

cdr3_nt: TGTGCCAGCAGCTTTACTATTGGCAACACTGAAGCTTTCTTT
cdr3_aa: CASSFTIGNTEAFF
cdr3_length: 14
clone_size: few
v_call: TRBV7-3
j_call: TRBJ1-1
d_call: NA

cdr3_nt: TGTGCCAGCAGCCGCGTGGCTAGCGGGGGGATGGAGACCCAGTACTTC
cdr3_aa: CASSRVASGGMETQYF
cdr3_length: 16
clone_size: few
v_call: TRBV7-3
j_call: TRBJ2-5
d_call: TRBD2

cdr3_nt: TGTGCCAGCAGTTTCGCAGGGTCCAATGAAAAACTGTTTTTT
cdr3_aa: CASSFAGSNEKLFF
cdr3_length: 14
clone_size: once
v_call: TRBV6-5
j_call: TRBJ1-4
d_call: NA

cdr3_nt: TGTGCCAGCAGTTTTACTGGCAGCCCCTACAATGAGCAGTTCTTC
cdr3_aa: CASSFTGSPYNEQFF
cdr3_length: 15
clone_size: NA
v_call: TRBV27
j_call: TRBJ2-1
d_call: NA

cdr3_nt: TGTGCCAGTAGTATTGGGCCGGGAGTTTATAGCAATCAGCCCCAGCATTTT
cdr3_aa: CASSIGPGVYSNQPQHF
cdr3_length: 17
clone_size: few
v_call: TRBV19
j_call: TRBJ1-5
d_call: NA